This T cell receptor beta chain derives from a study of T-cell memory formation after mild COVID-19. Study information: Largely, TCR clusters stayed within a single donor.

TCRdb processed the 5' RACE reads anew with MiXCR; each CDR3 protein has one entry. The sample consists of around 300,000 distinct CDR3 sequences, approximately 8% of them appearing once. From germline, CDR1 is SEHNR and CDR2 FQNEAQ (reference sequence). With 2 bases removed from V and 7 bases from J, the gap between germline ends came to 5 bases. This CDR3 comprises 11 residues. Many counts were recorded for this clonotype. The rearrangement uses TRBV7-9 and TRBJ1-1; unclear D gene. What was sequenced was PBMCs or a T cell subset sorted from them (not recorded which). This receptor was obtained from a man aged 18 to 29 who had mild COVID-19 (a few samples of this study predate the infection). Cell type and time point are not known. The CDR3 spells CASSLRYEAFF. CDR3 bases: TGTGCCAGCAGCTTACGTTATGAAGCTTTCTTT.